Following are 23 T cell receptor beta chains from one sample sequenced in a study of shared clonotypes between healthy human individuals. Method: immunoSEQ multiplex PCR; TCRdb's copy keeps in-frame clones and lacks some. The repertoire includes about 2 million clones, approximately 95% of them detected once, and 0.13% sits in the top ten. Sequenced material: naive CD4+ T cells sorted from blood. Subset indicated: CD45RA+ positively selected. The receptors were gathered from a man aged 18 to 30 in good health.

The rearrangement uses TRBV18 and TRBJ2-3, with a tentative D call TRBD2 (5 bases). This CDR3 comprises 15 residues. V was pared by 3 bases and J by 0 bases, with 10 bases between. Germline CDR1 KGHSH, CDR2 LQKENI. The CDR3, as DNA: TGTGCCAGCTCACCCGTGAGAGGGAGCACAGATACGCAGTATTTT. Residues: CASSPVRGSTDTQYF.

This chain links TRBV5-4 with TRBJ2-5; D ambiguous. The CDR3 consists of 13 residues. The V gene lost 1 base and the J gene lost 3 bases, with 7 bases spanning the gap. Per germline, CDR1 SGHNT and CDR2 YYREEE (reference sequence). CDR3 region: CASSLPREETQYF. CDR3 in DNA: TGTGCCAGCAGCTTGCCTCGGGAAGAGACCCAGTACTTC.

The chain has TRBV5-6 and TRBJ1-2; 7 bases map to TRBD1. The V and J ends lost 0 bases and 2 bases, in that order; junction bases with no gene match: 10. The CDR3 runs to 17 residues. Germline CDR1 SGHDT, CDR2 YYEEEE. As DNA, the CDR3 is TGTGCCAGCAGCTTGGGGACAGGCTACAACTCCAACTATGGCTACACCTTC. Protein sequence: CASSLGTGYNSNYGYTF.

The chain carries TRBV6-5 and TRBJ2-7; D tentatively fits TRBD1 or TRBD2 (6 bases each). This CDR3 comprises 13 residues. Trimming took off 7 bases at V and 4 bases at J, with 14 bases between the two ends. Germline CDR1 MNHEY, CDR2 SVGAGI. CDR3 sequence: CASTSGGMYEQYF. In DNA, the CDR3 is TGTGCCAGCACCTCCGGGGGCATGTACGAGCAGTACTTC.

V gene TRBV14 combines with J gene TRBJ2-3; no definite D call. Germline-derived CDR1 and CDR2 are SGHDN and FVKESK. The V and J ends lost 0 bases and 2 bases respectively, with 6 bases between them. CDR3 size: 14 residues. The CDR3 protein is CASSQDKPTDTQYF. The CDR3 nucleotides are TGTGCCAGCAGCCAAGACAAACCCACAGATACGCAGTATTTT.

The CDR3 DNA reads as TGCGCCAGCAGCCAAGATACAGCAGTCGTCACAGATACGCAGTATTTT. It is translated as CASSQDTAVVTDTQYF. The V call is TRBV4-3, the J call TRBJ2-3; D gene ambiguous. The CDR3 extends over 16 amino acids. Germline CDR1 and CDR2: LGHNA and YSLEER. Trimming pared 0 bases from V and 2 bases from J, leaving 12 bases between.

The V call is TRBV27, the J call TRBJ2-7; D not resolved. This CDR3 spans 14 amino acids. The germline V and J ends were trimmed by 7 bases and 2 bases, with 15 bases remaining between them. Germline V gene data show CDR1 as MNHEY and CDR2 as SMNVEV (reference sequence). The CDR3 DNA reads as TGTGCCAGCAAAAAGGACCCTCTAGCCTACGAGCAGTACTTC. This encodes CASKKDPLAYEQYF.

The gene calls are TRBV11-3 and TRBJ2-7; D ambiguous. CDR3 size: 13 residues. CDR1 SGHNT and CDR2 YENEEA come from the germline V gene. The V gene lost 3 bases and the J gene lost 5 bases, with 11 bases spanning the gap. This chain's CDR3 is CASSFSQENEQYF. The DNA of the CDR3 is TGTGCCAGCAGCTTCTCTCAGGAAAACGAGCAGTACTTC.

The chain combines TRBV4-1 with TRBJ1-4; D is perhaps TRBD1 (5 bases). The V gene lost 4 bases and the J gene lost 4 bases, with 16 bases spanning the gap. Germline CDR1 and CDR2: MGHRA and YSYEKL. This CDR3 region has 16 residues. The CDR3 reads CASSPSKGQLNEKLFF. The CDR3 coding sequence is TGCGCCAGCAGCCCTTCAAAGGGGCAGCTTAATGAAAAACTGTTTTTT.

The chain has TRBV6-1 and TRBJ1-2; 7 bases agree with TRBD1. CDR3 size: 11 residues. V was clipped by 3 bases and J by 11 bases; unmatched bases: 3. Germline V gene lookup returns CDR1 MNHNS and CDR2 SASEGT. The CDR3 here is CASSDRQGYTF. The CDR3 nucleotides are TGTGCCAGCAGTGACCGACAGGGTTACACCTTC.

V and J are TRBV7-9 and TRBJ2-2; D perhaps matches TRBD2 (6 bases). CDR1 SEHNR and CDR2 FQNEAQ come from the germline V gene (reference sequence). The CDR3 sequence is 16 residues long. V was trimmed by 5 bases and J by 3 bases, leaving 16 bases between them. CDR3 sequence: CASSPRGREDTGELFF. In DNA form, the CDR3 reads TGTGCCAGCAGCCCCCGGGGCAGGGAGGACACCGGGGAGCTGTTTTTT.

The CDR3 DNA sequence: TGTGCCAGTAAGGAACGTACTAGCAATCAGCCCCAGCATTTT. This sequence encodes CASKERTSNQPQHF. V is TRBV19 and J is TRBJ1-5; D not certain. Germline CDR1 and CDR2: LNHDA and SQIVND (reference sequence). There are 14 residues in the CDR3. V shed 7 bases and J shed 0 bases, with 10 bases lying between them.

The rearrangement uses TRBV14 and TRBJ2-7; D may be TRBD2 (6 bases). The CDR3 consists of 12 residues. Germline CDR1 reads SGHDN; CDR2 reads FVKESK. Trimming took 1 base from V and 9 from J, leaving 10 bases between them. CDR3 loop: CASSQGGEVQYF. CDR3 DNA: TGTGCCAGCAGCCAAGGTGGGGAGGTGCAGTACTTC.

This chain links TRBV7-2 with TRBJ2-2; 7 bases fit TRBD2. Germline V gene sequence: CDR1 SGHTA, CDR2 FQGNSA. This CDR3 contains 17 residues. J gave up 1 base and V 2 bases, and 7 bases lay outside the gene matches. The CDR3 region is CASSLIPAGLNTGELFF. The CDR3 DNA follows: TGTGCCAGCAGCTTAATCCCAGCGGGATTGAACACCGGGGAGCTGTTTTTT.

The genes are TRBV2 and TRBJ2-7; 14 positions agree with TRBD2. There are 15 residues in the CDR3. Trimming removed 11 bases from V and 6 bases from J; junction bases left unmatched: 12. CDR1 is SNHLY, CDR2 FYNNEI, per germline. The CDR3 nucleotides are TGTGCCTCCGAGATGGGACTAGCGGGAGAGGGCGAGCAGTACTTC. Protein product: CASEMGLAGEGEQYF.

V and J are TRBV4-1 and TRBJ2-7, with D tentatively TRBD1 (5 bases). The CDR3 is made up of 15 amino acids. In germline, CDR1 is MGHRA, CDR2 YSYEKL. V lost 1 base, J lost 2 bases, and 12 bases lay in between. The DNA for the CDR3 is TGCGCCAGCAGCCAAGTGAGACTGGGGCCCTACGAGCAGTACTTC. Protein product: CASSQVRLGPYEQYF.

On this clone itself: Other DNA sequences in this sample translate to the same CDR3. The genes are TRBV5-1 and TRBJ2-5; TRBD1 matches 9 bases. CDR1 is SGHRS, CDR2 YFSETQ, per germline. Trimming took 2 bases from V and 4 from J; bases not matched to a gene: 6. This CDR3 has 15 amino acids. This CDR3 reads CASSLGQGSAETQYF. The CDR3 DNA is TGCGCCAGCAGCTTAGGACAGGGGAGCGCAGAGACCCAGTACTTC.

The chain links TRBV4-1 to TRBJ1-1, with D tentatively TRBD1 (6 bases). The CDR3 spans 15 residues. Germline CDR1 reads MGHRA; CDR2 reads YSYEKL. V lost 9 bases and J 1 base, leaving 18 bases between the germline ends. The CDR3 sequence: CARRLGGRSNTEAFF. DNA for the CDR3: TGCGCCAGGAGACTCGGGGGCCGATCGAACACTGAAGCTTTCTTT.

In its sample, this clone was seen a few times. The chain joins TRBV2 to TRBJ1-5; TRBD1 matches 7 bases. V was pared by 2 bases and J by 4 bases, with 8 bases of the junction left unmatched. Germline CDR1 is SNHLY and CDR2 is FYNNEI. The CDR3 covers 16 residues. CDR3 DNA: TGTGCCAGCAGTGAATACTTACAGGGGTGGAATCAGCCCCAGCATTTT. This gives the protein CASSEYLQGWNQPQHF. The whole variable domain, remainder taken from reference TRBV2 and TRBJ1-5, is EPEVTQTPSHQVTQMGQEVILRCVPISNHLYFYWYRQILGQKVEFLVSFYNNEISEKSEIFDDQFSVERPDGSNFTLKIRSTKLEDSAMYFCASSEYLQGWNQPQHFGDGTRLSIL.

V usage is TRBV5-1 and J usage is TRBJ1-2; no clear D gene. Germline V lookup: CDR1 SGHRS, CDR2 YFSETQ. V was shortened by 3 bases and J by 0 bases, with 12 bases between the two germline ends. The CDR3 extends over 15 amino acids. CDR3 bases: TGCGCCAGCAGCTCGTCCACAGCAGCTAACTATGGCTACACCTTC. Protein sequence: CASSSSTAANYGYTF.

The chain's CDR3 is CASSALGQGSYEQYF. As DNA, the CDR3 is TGTGCCAGCAGCGCCCTGGGACAGGGCTCCTACGAGCAGTACTTC. The rearrangement links TRBV5-4 to TRBJ2-7; 9 bases line up with TRBD1. This CDR3 is built from 15 residues. CDR1 is SGHNT and CDR2 is YYREEE in the germline V gene (reference sequence). V was clipped by 4 bases and J by 0 bases; unmatched bases: 5.

Only one count was recorded for this clone. The V gene is TRBV5-4, the J gene TRBJ2-5; no clear D gene. With 0 bases removed from V and 6 bases from J, the gap between germline ends came to 9 bases. CDR3 size: 13 residues. Looked up from germline, CDR1 is SGHNT and CDR2 is YYREEE (reference sequence). CDR3 residues: CASSLEMAKTQYF. DNA for the CDR3: TGTGCCAGCAGCTTGGAGATGGCCAAGACCCAGTACTTC.

The gene calls are TRBV7-8 and TRBJ1-4, with 7 nucleotides matching TRBD1. Germline lookup yields CDR1 SGHVS and CDR2 FQNEAQ. The junction had 5 bases not matched to a gene; V was cut back by 1 base and J by 6 bases. CDR3 length: 15 residues. CDR3 protein: CASSLDYGTDEKLFF. Written as DNA, the CDR3 is TGTGCCAGCAGCTTAGATTACGGGACAGATGAAAAACTGTTTTTT.